This T cell receptor (beta chain) is from a study of liver allograft versus peripheral blood T cells. As for the study in general: Comparative analysis was performed on T cell receptor repertoires from transplanted livers and from recipients' peripheral blood. Study observations and caveats: Liver allograft repertoires of T cell receptors reportedly diverged from peripheral blood repertoires.

The CDR3 is 15 residues long. V lost 4 bases and J 0 bases, leaving 10 bases between the germline ends. Germline V lookup: CDR1 KGHSH, CDR2 LQKENI. TCRdb reprocessed the reads with MiXCR, giving one entry per CDR3 protein. Here the sample spans approximately 12,000 distinct CDR3 sequences, about a quarter being singletons. In this sample, this clonotype is medium-sized. Its antigen is undetermined. This chain links TRBV18 with TRBJ2-1; no clear D. The receptor's source is a human patient who had a liver transplant. T cells may partly derive from the graft donor. CDR3 coding DNA: TGTGCCAGCTCACGCGCCGCGGACTCCTACAATGAGCAGTTCTTC. This gives the protein CASSRAADSYNEQFF.